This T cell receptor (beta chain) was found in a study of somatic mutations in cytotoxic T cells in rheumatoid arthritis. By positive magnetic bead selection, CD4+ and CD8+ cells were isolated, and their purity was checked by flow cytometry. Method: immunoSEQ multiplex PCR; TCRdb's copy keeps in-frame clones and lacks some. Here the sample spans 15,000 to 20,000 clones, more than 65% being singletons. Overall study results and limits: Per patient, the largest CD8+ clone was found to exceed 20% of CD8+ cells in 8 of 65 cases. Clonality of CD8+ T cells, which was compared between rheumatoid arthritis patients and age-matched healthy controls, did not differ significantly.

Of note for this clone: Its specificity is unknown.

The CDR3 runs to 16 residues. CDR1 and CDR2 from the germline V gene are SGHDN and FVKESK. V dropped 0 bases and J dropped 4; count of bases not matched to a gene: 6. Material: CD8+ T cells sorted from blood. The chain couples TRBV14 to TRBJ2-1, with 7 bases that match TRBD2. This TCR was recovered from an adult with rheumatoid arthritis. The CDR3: CASSQEEAGWYNEQFF. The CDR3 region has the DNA TGTGCCAGCAGCCAAGAAGAAGCGGGATGGTACAATGAGCAGTTCTTC. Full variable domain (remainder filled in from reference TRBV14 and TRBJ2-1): EAGVTQFPSHSVIEKGQTVTLRCDPISGHDNLYWYRRVMGKEIKFLLHFVKESKQDESGMPNNRFLAERTGGTYSTLKVQPAELEDSGVYFCASSQEEAGWYNEQFFGPGTRLTVL.